This TCR beta chain is from a study of read filtering for tumor transcriptome and immune sequencing. The CDR3 is 15 amino acids. Deletions cut 0 bases from V and 7 bases from J, with 18 bases between. Germline lookup yields CDR1 DFQATT and CDR2 SNEGSKA (reference sequence). The library was built from roughly 400 ng RNA with molecular barcoded adaptors for alpha/delta and beta/gamma chains. Each CDR3 protein gets one entry after TCRdb re-called the reads with MiXCR. This table has 130,000 or so distinct CDR3 sequences, around 13% appearing once. The chain is built from TRBV20-1 and TRBJ2-5, with a tentative D call TRBD1 (5 bases). The source of this sequence is a donor over 35 with multiple myeloma. Material: a population of CD138-negative cells sorted from bone marrow. CDR3 amino acids: CSARDGVGHRGTQYF. CDR3 in DNA: TGCAGTGCTAGAGATGGGGTAGGACACCGTGGGACCCAGTACTTC.